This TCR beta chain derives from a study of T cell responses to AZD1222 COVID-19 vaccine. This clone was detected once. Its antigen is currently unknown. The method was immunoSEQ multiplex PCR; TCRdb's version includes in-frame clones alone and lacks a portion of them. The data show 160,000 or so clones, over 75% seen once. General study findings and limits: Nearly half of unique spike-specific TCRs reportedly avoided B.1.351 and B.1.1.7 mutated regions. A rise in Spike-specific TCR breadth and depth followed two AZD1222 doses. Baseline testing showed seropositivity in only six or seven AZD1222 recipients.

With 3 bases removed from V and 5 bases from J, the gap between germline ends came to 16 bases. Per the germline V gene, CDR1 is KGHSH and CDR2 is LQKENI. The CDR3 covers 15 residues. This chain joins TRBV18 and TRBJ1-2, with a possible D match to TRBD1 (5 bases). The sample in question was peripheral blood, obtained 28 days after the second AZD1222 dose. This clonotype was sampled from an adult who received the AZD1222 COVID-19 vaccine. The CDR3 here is CASSPKPGRTYGYTF. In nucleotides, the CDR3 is TGTGCCAGCTCACCGAAACCGGGACGGACTTATGGCTACACCTTC.